These 21 T cell receptor beta chains came from one sample sequenced in a study of blood T cell repertoires in COVID-19. The protocol was immunoSEQ multiplex PCR, while the TCRdb copy is restricted to in-frame clones and leaves out a portion. The table shows roughly 240,000 clones, with 70% to 85% occurring only once. The sample comprised peripheral blood. The source of these receptors is a woman of 80 years or more with acute or convalescent COVID-19.

The chain joins TRBV3-1 (or the pseudogene TRBV3-2) to TRBJ1-3; D remains unclear. Germline assignment: CDR1 LGHDT and CDR2 YNNKEL (reference sequence). This CDR3 comprises 13 residues. Trimming left V 3 bases short and J 7 bases short, with 10 bases between. The CDR3, as DNA: TGTGCCAGCAGCCATCAGGTGTCTAACACCATATATTTT. Translating gives CASSHQVSNTIYF.

The rearrangement links TRBV7-2 to TRBJ2-3; D ambiguous. Trimming took 6 bases from V and 2 from J, leaving 9 bases between them. The germline V gene encodes CDR1 SGHTA and CDR2 FQGNSA. This CDR3 comprises 13 residues. CDR3 DNA: TGTGCCAGCAGTACGAGTCCCACAGATACGCAGTATTTT. Protein sequence: CASSTSPTDTQYF.

This clone has only one observation. The V and J genes are TRBV5-5 and TRBJ1-5; 7 bases fit TRBD1. Germline V gene data show CDR1 as SGHKS and CDR2 as YYEKEE (reference sequence). V shed 0 bases and J 2 bases; nucleotides not matched to a gene: 5. This CDR3 contains 16 residues. The CDR3, as DNA: TGTGCCAGCAGCTTGGACAGGGGAAGCGGCAATCAGCCCCAGCATTTT. Translating gives CASSLDRGSGNQPQHF.

V and J are TRBV28 and TRBJ1-5; D is ambiguous. This CDR3 is 15 amino acids long. CDR1 and CDR2 from the germline V gene are MDHEN and SYDVKM. The V gene lost 2 bases and the J gene lost 7 bases, with 15 bases spanning the gap. CDR3 residues: CASSLISGNDQPQHF. DNA of the CDR3: TGTGCCAGCAGTTTAATAAGCGGGAACGACCAGCCCCAGCATTTT.

J is TRBJ2-2 and V is TRBV10-3, with TRBD2 identical over 10 bases. Germline CDR1 and CDR2: ENHRY and SYGVKD. The CDR3 loop spans 15 amino acids. The V and J ends lost 2 bases and 6 bases, in that order; junction bases with no gene match: 3. The CDR3 nucleotides are TGTGCCATCAGTGAGAGCGGGGGGGCGGCCGGGGAGCTGTTTTTT. It yields the protein CAISESGGAAGELFF.

The chain has TRBV5-4 and TRBJ2-5, with TRBD2 identical over 15 bases. CDR3 size: 16 residues. Germline V lookup: CDR1 SGHNT, CDR2 YYREEE (reference sequence). Unmatched junction bases numbered 3, after V lost 3 bases and J lost 3 bases. In DNA, the CDR3 is TGTGCCAGCAGCTCGGGACTAGCGGGGGGTAAAGAGACCCAGTACTTC. Its protein product is CASSSGLAGGKETQYF.

CDR3 sequence (DNA): TGTGCCTGGAGTGCAACAGGGGGCGCCGGAAACACCATATATTTT. The encoded protein is CAWSATGGAGNTIYF. This rearrangement joins TRBV30 to TRBJ1-3, with 9 bases lining up with TRBD1. This CDR3 is 15 amino acids long. Germline loops: CDR1 GTSNPN, CDR2 SVGIG (reference sequence). V shed 1 base, J shed 4 bases, and the junction held 5 bases outside the gene matches.

The chain links TRBV9 to TRBJ2-1, with 7 bases matching TRBD2. Per the germline V gene, CDR1 is SGDLS and CDR2 is YYNGEE. The CDR3 contains 19 residues. Trimming at V came to 2 bases and at J to 0 bases, leaving 14 bases not matched to a gene. The CDR3 nucleotides read TGTGCCAGCAGCGTGGGGGTTCTAGCGGCCCATAGCTCCTACAATGAGCAGTTCTTC. Translation gives CASSVGVLAAHSSYNEQFF.

This clone was picked up a small number of times. This chain connects TRBV5-6 to TRBJ1-2; 7 bases are a match to TRBD1. Germline loops: CDR1 SGHDT, CDR2 YYEEEE. This CDR3 region has 13 residues. After removal of 5 bases from V and 8 bases from J, the junction contained 9 bases not matched to a gene. The CDR3 is CASRPDRVRGYTF. The CDR3 bases are TGTGCCAGCAGGCCCGACAGGGTTCGCGGCTACACCTTC.

The chain combines TRBV2 with TRBJ2-6; 9 bases fit TRBD1. After removal of 7 bases from V and 0 bases from J, the junction contained 25 bases not matched to a gene. The CDR3 consists of 23 residues. From germline, CDR1 is SNHLY and CDR2 FYNNEI. The CDR3 loop is CASTEPPDRGWDKLNSGANVLTF. The CDR3 DNA reads as TGTGCCAGCACCGAACCCCCGGACAGGGGATGGGATAAATTGAACTCTGGGGCCAACGTCCTGACTTTC. The variable domain in full, with the rest retrieved from reference TRBV2 and TRBJ2-6, is EPEVTQTPSHQVTQMGQEVILRCVPISNHLYFYWYRQILGQKVEFLVSFYNNEISEKSEIFDDQFSVERPDGSNFTLKIRSTKLEDSAMYFCASTEPPDRGWDKLNSGANVLTFGAGSRLTVL.

The J gene is TRBJ1-2, the V gene TRBV19, with TRBD1 matching over 10 bases. Germline V lookup: CDR1 LNHDA, CDR2 SQIVND (reference sequence). With V trimmed by 5 bases and J by 2 bases, 2 bases remained unmatched. The CDR3 loop spans 14 amino acids. The CDR3 DNA follows: TGTGCCAGTAGTCCGACAGGGGGCAACTATGGCTACACCTTC. It encodes CASSPTGGNYGYTF.

This chain joins TRBV13 and TRBJ1-3; perhaps TRBD1 as D (5 bases). Germline V CDR1 and CDR2: PRHDT, FYEKMQ (reference sequence). V lost 3 bases to trimming and J lost 4 bases, with 13 bases between them. The CDR3 is made up of 15 amino acids. Here the CDR3 DNA reads TGTGCCAGCAGCTTGGATTCGGGGGAAGGAAACACCATATATTTT. This gives the protein CASSLDSGEGNTIYF. Full variable domain (outside the CDR3, taken from reference TRBV13 and TRBJ1-3): AAGVIQSPRHLIKEKRETATLKCYPIPRHDTVYWYQQGPGQDPQFLISFYEKMQSDKGSIPDRFSAQQFSDYHSELNMSSLELGDSALYFCASSLDSGEGNTIYFGEGSWLTVV.

In DNA, the CDR3 is TGCGCCAGCAGCCAAGAATTCGCGGGGGATTACACCGGGGAGCTGTTTTTT. It is translated as CASSQEFAGDYTGELFF. The V call is TRBV4-3, the J call TRBJ2-2; 7 bases map to TRBD2. Germline lookup yields CDR1 LGHNA and CDR2 YSLEER. The CDR3 totals 17 residues. With V trimmed by 0 bases and J by 3 bases, 7 bases remained unmatched.

This clone was seen a single time. CDR3 residues: CASSLAGGWETQYF. In DNA form, the CDR3 reads TGTGCCAGCAGCTTAGCGGGGGGCTGGGAGACCCAGTACTTC. The genes are TRBV5-4 and TRBJ2-5; TRBD2 matches at 9 bases. This CDR3 is built from 14 residues. Germline trimming cut 2 bases from V and 5 bases from J; bases unmatched to any gene: 4. From germline, CDR1 is SGHNT and CDR2 YYREEE (reference sequence). The variable domain in full, with the rest retrieved from reference TRBV5-4 and TRBJ2-5, is ETGVTQSPTHLIKTRGQQVTLRCSSQSGHNTVSWYQQALGQGPQFIFQYYREEENGRGNFPPRFSGLQFPNYSSELNVNALELDDSALYLCASSLAGGWETQYFGPGTRLLVL.

The CDR3 region is CASSLISGRAGTGELFF. CDR3 sequence (DNA): TGTGCCAGCAGCTTAATTAGCGGGAGGGCCGGCACCGGGGAGCTGTTTTTT. The chain couples TRBV7-3 to TRBJ2-2; TRBD2 aligns across 11 bases. The V segment lost 1 base and the J segment 4 bases; nucleotides outside the gene matches: 5. This CDR3 has 17 residues. Germline assignment: CDR1 SGHTA and CDR2 FQGTGA. Using reference TRBV7-3 and TRBJ2-2 for the parts outside the CDR3, the full variable domain is GAGVSQTPSNKVTEKGKYVELRCDPISGHTALYWYRQSLGQGPEFLIYFQGTGAADDSGLPNDRFFAVRPEGSVSTLKIQRTERGDSAVYLCASSLISGRAGTGELFFGEGSRLTVL.

This clone was counted a single time. The gene calls are TRBV7-3 and TRBJ2-5; TRBD1 matches 7 bases. Germline V gene sequence: CDR1 SGHTA, CDR2 FQGTGA. J lost 2 bases, V lost 5 bases, and 5 bases had no gene match. This CDR3 contains 14 residues. As DNA, the CDR3 is TGTGCCAGCAGCCAAGGGGGCGTTCAAGAGACCCAGTACTTC. Translation: CASSQGGVQETQYF.

This clone appeared many times. V usage is TRBV9 and J usage is TRBJ2-7; 14 positions agree with TRBD2. The CDR3 runs 16 residues. Germline V lookup: CDR1 SGDLS, CDR2 YYNGEE. J was trimmed by 6 bases and V by 3 bases; bases with no gene match: 8. CDR3 residues: CASSGQGLAGVGEQYF. The CDR3 bases are TGTGCCAGCAGCGGCCAGGGACTAGCGGGAGTCGGCGAGCAGTACTTC.

The chain recombines TRBV5-1 with TRBJ1-2, with 8 bases aligning to TRBD1. Germline V gene lookup returns CDR1 SGHRS and CDR2 YFSETQ. Trimming at V came to 4 bases and at J to 6 bases, leaving 11 bases not matched to a gene. This CDR3 has 15 amino acids. For the CDR3, the DNA is TGCGCCAGCAGCGAAGGAGCCGGGACAGGTGATGGCTACACCTTC. It translates to CASSEGAGTGDGYTF.

The chain couples TRBV7-2 to TRBJ1-2, with 7 bases matching TRBD1. This CDR3 contains 13 residues. Germline-derived CDR1 and CDR2 are SGHTA and FQGNSA. The V segment lost 3 bases and the J segment 2 bases; nucleotides outside the gene matches: 0. The CDR3 region has the DNA TGTGCCAGCAGCTTGGGACAGAACTATGGCTACACCTTC. This translates into CASSLGQNYGYTF.

The rearrangement links TRBV5-1 to TRBJ2-3; no reliable D call. This CDR3 has 14 residues. V was pared by 5 bases and J by 0 bases, with 10 bases between. Germline CDR1 is SGHRS and CDR2 is YFSETQ. The CDR3 bases are TGCGCCAGCAGGATCAGATCTAGCACAGATACGCAGTATTTT. Protein sequence: CASRIRSSTDTQYF.

This sequence joins TRBV3-1 (or the pseudogene TRBV3-2) and TRBJ2-4; 9 nucleotides agree with TRBD2. Trimming cost V 6 bases and J 2 bases; bases outside gene matches: 5. This CDR3 region has 15 residues. The germline V gene has CDR1 LGHDT and CDR2 YNNKEL (reference sequence). The CDR3 DNA reads as TGTGCCAGCAGGGCGGGAGGGCCCCCCAAAAACATTCAGTACTTC. This translates into CASRAGGPPKNIQYF.